A selection of T cell receptor beta chains follows, all from one sample in a study of response to subunit inactivated influenza vaccine. TCRdb used MiXCR to reprocess the RT-PCR reads, holding one entry per CDR3 protein. The sample has about 540,000 distinct CDR3 sequences, under 30% seen once; the top ten hold 2.5% to 3%. The same sample was also studied in work on T cells expressing NK-cell markers.

The sample consisted of CD4+ T cells sorted from PBMCs, taken 11 to 12 days after vaccination. The receptor source for this set is a man aged 45 to 65 who received an inactivated influenza vaccine. The CDR3 runs from the conserved cysteine through the conserved F or W. A D gene is named only where the DNA matches it firmly. Some rows mark clone size as missing; the rest say once, few, many or name a class of expanded clone.

TRBJ1-1 NA NA TRBV5-1 CASSSQGSSTEAFF TGCGCCAGCAGTTCCCAGGGGTCCAGCACTGAAGCTTTCTTT
TRBJ1-2 few TRBD1 TRBV5-6 CASSRDSTNPYGYTF TGTGCCAGCAGTCGGGACAGCACCAACCCATACGGCTACACCTTC
TRBJ2-5 few NA TRBV30 CAWSGSDPGLQYF TGTGCCTGGAGTGGGAGCGACCCAGGCCTCCAGTACTTC
TRBJ1-2 NA NA TRBV3-1 CASSLPDGIYGYTF TGTGCCAGCAGCCTCCCGGACGGGATCTATGGCTACACCTTC
TRBJ2-6 NA NA TRBV5-1 CASSWRSSSGANVLTF TGCGCCAGCAGCTGGAGGAGTAGCTCTGGGGCCAACGTCCTGACTTTC
TRBJ1-2 many NA TRBV7-2 CASSLALSGWYGYTF TGTGCCAGCAGCTTGGCATTATCCGGGTGGTATGGCTACACCTTC
TRBJ2-2 few TRBD1 TRBV4-1 CASSRWGTGNTGELFF TGCGCCAGCAGCCGCTGGGGGACAGGGAACACCGGGGAGCTGTTTTTT
TRBJ1-4 NA NA TRBV12-3/TRBV12-4 CASSLAQGHRELFF TGTGCCAGCAGTTTAGCCCAGGGCCATCGAGAACTGTTTTTT
TRBJ2-7 NA NA TRBV6-6 CASRRTKDEQYF TGTGCCAGCAGACGAACAAAAGATGAGCAGTACTTC
TRBJ2-1 NA NA TRBV7-6 CAAGNPPPNEQFF TGTGCCGCCGGGAATCCCCCCCCCAATGAGCAGTTCTTC
TRBJ1-2 NA NA TRBV12-3/TRBV12-4 CASSFRSTYGYTF TGTGCCAGCAGTTTCAGGTCTACCTATGGCTACACCTTC
TRBJ1-4 NA NA TRBV3-1 CASSPRSGKEKLFF TGTGCCAGCAGCCCCAGATCTGGGAAGGAAAAACTGTTTTTT
TRBJ2-7 NA NA TRBV20-1 CSASAASSYEQYF TGCAGTGCTAGTGCAGCGAGCTCCTACGAGCAGTACTTC
TRBJ2-7 few TRBD1 TRBV10-3 CAIRQGVTSYEQYF TGTGCCATCCGGCAGGGGGTCACCTCCTACGAGCAGTACTTC
TRBJ2-1 NA NA TRBV6-1 CASTQGGGWQFF TGTGCCAGCACCCAGGGGGGGGGCTGGCAGTTCTTC
TRBJ2-7 NA TRBD2 TRBV14 CASSAPGTSGRVRYEQYF TGTGCCAGCAGCGCTCCCGGGACTAGCGGGAGGGTCCGCTACGAGCAGTACTTC
TRBJ2-3 many TRBD2 TRBV6-2/TRBV6-3 CASSYSGRGRLYRTDTQYF TGTGCCAGCAGTTACTCGGGCCGCGGGAGGCTCTACCGCACAGATACGCAGTATTTT
TRBJ2-4 few NA TRBV6-2/TRBV6-3 CASSYRQRIAKNIQYF TGTGCCAGCAGTTACAGACAGAGAATAGCCAAAAACATTCAGTACTTC
TRBJ2-7 few NA TRBV30 CACGTGVGWHEQYF TGTGCCTGCGGAACGGGTGTGGGGTGGCACGAGCAGTACTTC
TRBJ1-4 NA TRBD1 TRBV20-1 CSARAATGGATNEKLFF TGCAGTGCTAGAGCAGCCACAGGGGGGGCAACTAATGAAAAACTGTTTTTT
TRBJ2-3 few TRBD2 TRBV7-3 CASSSRLAGEQYF TGTGCCAGCAGCTCGCGGTTGGCGGGAGAACAGTATTTT
TRBJ1-2 NA NA TRBV3-1 CASSQSENYGYTF TGTGCCAGCAGCCAGTCCGAAAACTATGGCTACACCTTC
TRBJ1-1 NA NA TRBV5-1 CASSLEALSNTEAFF TGCGCCAGCAGCCTCGAAGCCCTCAGCAACACTGAAGCTTTCTTT
TRBJ2-7 few NA TRBV20-1 CSAKEGPYEQYF TGCAGTGCCAAAGAAGGACCCTACGAGCAGTACTTC
TRBJ2-4 NA NA TRBV11-2 CASSSEPRGALAKNIQYF TGTGCCAGCAGCTCGGAACCCCGCGGCGCTTTAGCCAAAAACATTCAGTACTTC
TRBJ1-2 few NA TRBV18 CASSPKDYGYTF TGTGCCAGCTCCCCCAAGGACTATGGCTACACCTTC
TRBJ2-5 few NA TRBV5-1 CASSRSYRDYGETQYF TGCGCCAGCAGCAGGTCTTACAGGGACTACGGGGAGACCCAGTACTTC
TRBJ2-5 NA NA TRBV7-9 CASSLQVAETQYF TGTGCCAGCAGCTTACAAGTCGCGGAGACCCAGTACTTC
TRBJ1-5 many NA TRBV12-3/TRBV12-4 CASSRRNSNQPQHF TGTGCCAGCAGCCGTCGAAATAGCAATCAGCCCCAGCATTTT
TRBJ2-2 NA NA TRBV7-8 CASSLGRYTGELFF TGTGCCAGCAGCTTAGGAAGGTACACCGGGGAGCTGTTTTTT
TRBJ1-5 few NA TRBV6-2/TRBV6-3 CASRQGGQPQHF TGTGCCAGCAGACAGGGAGGTCAGCCCCAGCATTTT
TRBJ2-2 NA TRBD1 TRBV5-4 CASSSGTGKTGELFF TGTGCCAGCAGTTCCGGGACAGGGAAGACCGGGGAGCTGTTTTTT
TRBJ2-3 NA TRBD1 TRBV7-2 CASSSHGTDSTDTQYF TGTGCCAGCAGCTCACATGGGACAGATAGCACAGATACGCAGTATTTT
TRBJ2-2 NA NA TRBV7-9 CASSLEPGRTTGELFF TGTGCCAGCAGCCTAGAACCGGGACGGACTACCGGGGAGCTGTTTTTT
TRBJ2-5 few NA TRBV20-1 CSARERAETQYF TGCAGTGCTAGGGAGAGGGCAGAGACCCAGTACTTC